The present TCR beta chain was sequenced within a study of shared clonotypes between healthy human individuals. Study-level results: Lower generation probabilities were found for non-shared clonotypes than for those shared by all four donors.

Naive CD8 isolation took CD45RO-negative cells positively selected for CCR7 and excluded terminally differentiated effector memory CD45RA+ cells. Every one of the donors was a Caucasian adult that lived in Nashville, Tennessee. A note on this clone: Antigen unknown.

Libraries were prepared by immunoSEQ multiplex PCR; TCRdb keeps only in-frame clonotypes and omits some of them. The sample lists about 2,100,000 clones, approximately 94% seen once, with 1.5% to 2% in the top ten. This receptor was taken from a man aged 18 to 29 in good health. Some clones in this sample may be carry-over from other donors' samples. The sample was naive CD8+ T cells from PBMCs.

CDR3 nucleotide sequence: TGTGCCAGCAGTAGCCTAGCGGGAGAGGGTGAGCAGTTCTTC. It specifies CASSSLAGEGEQFF. This sequence joins TRBV6-4 and TRBJ2-1; TRBD2 matches at 10 bases. The ends lost 5 bases at V and 9 bases at J; junction bases unmatched: 7. The CDR3 totals 14 residues. Germline V gives CDR1 MRHNA, CDR2 SNTAGT.